This T cell receptor beta chain emerged from a study of Graves' ophthalmopathy and Graves' hyperthyroidism. Study conclusions and caveats: Most thyroid-expanded clonotypes exceeding 0.001 frequency were also found in blood.

This CDR3 comprises 17 residues. The V segment lost 5 bases and the J segment 4 bases; nucleotides outside the gene matches: 9. Per germline, CDR1 PRHDT and CDR2 FYEKMQ (reference sequence). In this sample, this clonotype turned up a few times. Its specificity is unknown. Exclusion covered patients with other autoimmune diseases or uncontrolled infections (as well as pregnancy or lactation). Amplified material comprised TCR beta CDR3 regions derived from RNA transcripts. Second-round multiplex PCR followed a first-round RT-PCR using HTBI primers. TCRdb recomputed calls from the multiplex PCR reads with MiXCR, one row per CDR3 protein. The sample holds 300,000 to 350,000 distinct CDR3 sequences, roughly 15% seen once.

The origin of this receptor is an adult man with Graves' ophthalmopathy. The rearrangement joins TRBV13 to TRBJ2-2; 11 bases fit TRBD2. Sequencing was carried out using peripheral blood. The CDR3 protein is CASSIPGLAEPTGELFF. CDR3 nucleotide sequence: TGTGCCAGCAGCATCCCGGGACTAGCGGAACCCACCGGGGAGCTGTTTTTT.